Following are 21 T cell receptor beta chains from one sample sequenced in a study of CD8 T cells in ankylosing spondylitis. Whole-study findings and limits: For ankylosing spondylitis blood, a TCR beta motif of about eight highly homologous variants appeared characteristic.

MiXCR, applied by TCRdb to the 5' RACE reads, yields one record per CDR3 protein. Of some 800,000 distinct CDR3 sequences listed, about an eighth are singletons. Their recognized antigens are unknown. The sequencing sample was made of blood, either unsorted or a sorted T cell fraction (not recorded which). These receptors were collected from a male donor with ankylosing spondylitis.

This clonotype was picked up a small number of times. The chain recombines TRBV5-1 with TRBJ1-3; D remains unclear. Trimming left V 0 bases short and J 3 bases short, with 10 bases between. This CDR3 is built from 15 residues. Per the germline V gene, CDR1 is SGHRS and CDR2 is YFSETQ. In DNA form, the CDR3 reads TGCGCCAGCAGCTTGGACAGAACCTTTGGAAACACCATATATTTT. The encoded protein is CASSLDRTFGNTIYF.

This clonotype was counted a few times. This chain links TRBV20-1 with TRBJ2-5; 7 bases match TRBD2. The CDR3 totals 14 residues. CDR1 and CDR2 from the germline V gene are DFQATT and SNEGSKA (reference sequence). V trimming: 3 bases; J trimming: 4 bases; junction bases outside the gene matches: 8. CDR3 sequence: CSARKASGGETQYF. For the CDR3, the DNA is TGCAGTGCTAGGAAGGCTAGCGGAGGAGAGACCCAGTACTTC.

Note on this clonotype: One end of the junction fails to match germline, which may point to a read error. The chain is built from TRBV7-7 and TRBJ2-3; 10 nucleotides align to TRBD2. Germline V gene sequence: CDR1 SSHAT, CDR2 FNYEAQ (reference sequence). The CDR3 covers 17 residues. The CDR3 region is CASSPSPLAGVTDTQYF. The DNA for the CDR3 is TGTGCTAGCAGCCCGAGCCCCCTAGCGGGGGTCACAGATACGCAGTATTTT.

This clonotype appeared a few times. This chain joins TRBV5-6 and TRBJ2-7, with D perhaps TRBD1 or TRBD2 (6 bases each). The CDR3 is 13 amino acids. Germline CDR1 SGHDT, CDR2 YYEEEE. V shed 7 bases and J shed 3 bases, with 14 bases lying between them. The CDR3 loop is CASARGGYYEQYF. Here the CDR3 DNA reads TGTGCCAGCGCACGAGGGGGGTACTACGAGCAGTACTTC. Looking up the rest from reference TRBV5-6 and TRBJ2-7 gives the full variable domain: DAGVTQSPTHLIKTRGQQVTLRCSPKSGHDTVSWYQQALGQGPQFIFQYYEEEERQRGNFPDRFSGHQFPNYSSELNVNALLLGDSALYLCASARGGYYEQYFGPGTRLTVT.

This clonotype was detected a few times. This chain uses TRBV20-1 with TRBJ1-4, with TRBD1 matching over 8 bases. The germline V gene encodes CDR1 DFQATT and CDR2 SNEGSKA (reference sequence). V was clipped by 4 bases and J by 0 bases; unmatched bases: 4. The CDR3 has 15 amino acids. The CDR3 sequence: CSATRQGTTNEKLFF. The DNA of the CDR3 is TGCAGTGCTACCAGACAGGGGACAACTAATGAAAAACTGTTTTTT.

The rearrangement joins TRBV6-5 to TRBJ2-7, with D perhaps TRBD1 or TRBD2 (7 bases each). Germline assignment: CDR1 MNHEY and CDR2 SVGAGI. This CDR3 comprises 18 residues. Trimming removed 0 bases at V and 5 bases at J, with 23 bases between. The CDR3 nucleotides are TGTGCCAGCAGTTACTCGAACCCCGCCGCCAGGGGGGGCGACGAGCAGTACTTC. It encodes CASSYSNPAARGGDEQYF.

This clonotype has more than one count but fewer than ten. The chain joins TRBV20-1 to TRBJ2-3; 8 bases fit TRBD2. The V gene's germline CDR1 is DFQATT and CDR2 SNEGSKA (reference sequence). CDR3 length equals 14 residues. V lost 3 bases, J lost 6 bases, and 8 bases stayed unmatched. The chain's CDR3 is CSARTSEYGDTQYF. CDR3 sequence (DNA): TGCAGTGCTAGGACTAGCGAATATGGGGATACGCAGTATTTT.

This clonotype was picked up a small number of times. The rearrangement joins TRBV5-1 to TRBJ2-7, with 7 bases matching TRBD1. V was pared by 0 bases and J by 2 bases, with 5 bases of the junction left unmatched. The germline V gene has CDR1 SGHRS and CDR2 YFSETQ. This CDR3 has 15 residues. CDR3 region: CASSLDGTDPYEQYF. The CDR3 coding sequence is TGCGCCAGCAGCTTGGATGGGACAGACCCCTACGAGCAGTACTTC.

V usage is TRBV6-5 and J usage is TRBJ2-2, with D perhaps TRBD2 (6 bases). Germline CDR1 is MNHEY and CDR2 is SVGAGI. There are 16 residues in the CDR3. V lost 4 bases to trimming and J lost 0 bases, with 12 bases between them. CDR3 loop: CASSWAGIANTGELFF. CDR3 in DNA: TGTGCCAGCAGTTGGGCGGGGATAGCGAACACCGGGGAGCTGTTTTTT.

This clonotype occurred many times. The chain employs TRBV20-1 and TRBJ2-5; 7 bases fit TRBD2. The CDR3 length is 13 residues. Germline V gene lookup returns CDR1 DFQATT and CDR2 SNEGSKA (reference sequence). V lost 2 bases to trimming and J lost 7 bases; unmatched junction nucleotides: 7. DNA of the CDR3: TGCAGTGCTAGACCTGGACTAGAAGGGACCCAGTACTTC. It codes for CSARPGLEGTQYF.

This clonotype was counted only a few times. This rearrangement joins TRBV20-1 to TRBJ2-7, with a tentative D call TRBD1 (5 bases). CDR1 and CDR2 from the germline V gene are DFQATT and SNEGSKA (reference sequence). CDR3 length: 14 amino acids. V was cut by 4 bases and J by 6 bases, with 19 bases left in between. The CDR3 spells CSAINRFLGLEQYF. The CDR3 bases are TGCAGTGCTATTAACAGGTTCCTAGGCCTCGAGCAGTACTTC.

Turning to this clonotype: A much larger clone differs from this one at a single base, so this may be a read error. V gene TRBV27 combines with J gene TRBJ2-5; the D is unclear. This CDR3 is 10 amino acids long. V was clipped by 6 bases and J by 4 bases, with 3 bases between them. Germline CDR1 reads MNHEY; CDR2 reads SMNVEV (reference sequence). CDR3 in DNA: TGTGCCAGCAGCCCAGAGACCCAGTACTTC. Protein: CASSPETQYF.

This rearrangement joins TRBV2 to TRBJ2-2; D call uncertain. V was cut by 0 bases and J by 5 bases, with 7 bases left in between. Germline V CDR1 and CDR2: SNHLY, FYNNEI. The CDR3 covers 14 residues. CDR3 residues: CASSEASETGELFF. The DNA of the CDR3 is TGTGCCAGCAGTGAAGCATCGGAGACCGGGGAGCTGTTTTTT.

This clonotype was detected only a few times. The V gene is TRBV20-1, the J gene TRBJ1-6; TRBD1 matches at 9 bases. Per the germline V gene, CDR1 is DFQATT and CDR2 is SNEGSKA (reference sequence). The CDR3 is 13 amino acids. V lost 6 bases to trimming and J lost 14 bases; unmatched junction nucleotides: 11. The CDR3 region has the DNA TGCAGTGCCCTAAGGGGACAGGGTATTACCCTCCACTTT. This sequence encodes CSALRGQGITLHF.

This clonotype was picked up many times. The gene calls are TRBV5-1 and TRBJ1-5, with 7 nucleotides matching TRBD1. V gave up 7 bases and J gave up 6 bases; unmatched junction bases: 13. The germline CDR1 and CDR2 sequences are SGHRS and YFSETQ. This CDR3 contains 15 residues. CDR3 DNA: TGCGCCAGCGAACAATTCGACAGGGATTGTCAGCCCCAGCATTTT. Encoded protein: CASEQFDRDCQPQHF. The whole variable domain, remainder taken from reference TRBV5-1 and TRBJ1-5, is KAGVTQTPRYLIKTRGQQVTLSCSPISGHRSVSWYQQTPGQGLQFLFEYFSETQRNKGNFPGRFSGRQFSNSRSEMNVSTLELGDSALYLCASEQFDRDCQPQHFGDGTRLSIL.

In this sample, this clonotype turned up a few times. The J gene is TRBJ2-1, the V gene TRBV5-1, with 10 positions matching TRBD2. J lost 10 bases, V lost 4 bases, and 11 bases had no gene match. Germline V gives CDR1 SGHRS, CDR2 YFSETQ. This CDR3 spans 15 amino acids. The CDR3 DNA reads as TGCGCCAGCAGCCCGGGAGCGGGGGGGCCGGAAGAGCAGTTCTTC. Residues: CASSPGAGGPEEQFF.

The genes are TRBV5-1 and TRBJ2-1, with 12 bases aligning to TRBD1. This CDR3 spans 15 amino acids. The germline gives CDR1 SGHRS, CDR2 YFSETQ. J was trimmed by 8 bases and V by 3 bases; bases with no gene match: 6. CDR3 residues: CASSSLGTGGHEQFF. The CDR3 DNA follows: TGCGCCAGCAGCTCCCTTGGGACAGGGGGCCATGAGCAGTTCTTC.

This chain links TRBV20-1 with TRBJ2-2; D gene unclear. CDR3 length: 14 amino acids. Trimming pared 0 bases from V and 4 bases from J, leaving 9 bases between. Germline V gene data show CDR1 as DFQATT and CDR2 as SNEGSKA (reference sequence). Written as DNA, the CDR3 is TGCAGTGCTAGAGAGGACGGCATCACCGGGGAGCTGTTTTTT. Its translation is CSAREDGITGELFF.

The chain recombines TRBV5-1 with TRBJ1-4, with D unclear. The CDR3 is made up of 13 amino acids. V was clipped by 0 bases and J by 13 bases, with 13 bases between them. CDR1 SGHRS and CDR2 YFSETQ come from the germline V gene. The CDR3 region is CASSLGVGEVLFF. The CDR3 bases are TGCGCCAGCAGCTTGGGTGTGGGTGAGGTACTGTTTTTT.

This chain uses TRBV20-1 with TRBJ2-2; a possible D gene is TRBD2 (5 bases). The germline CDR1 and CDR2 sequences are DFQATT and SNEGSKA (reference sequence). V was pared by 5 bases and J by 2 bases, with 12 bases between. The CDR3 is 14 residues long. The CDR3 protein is CSASRTPNTGELFF. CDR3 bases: TGCAGTGCTTCTCGGACTCCTAACACCGGGGAGCTGTTTTTT.

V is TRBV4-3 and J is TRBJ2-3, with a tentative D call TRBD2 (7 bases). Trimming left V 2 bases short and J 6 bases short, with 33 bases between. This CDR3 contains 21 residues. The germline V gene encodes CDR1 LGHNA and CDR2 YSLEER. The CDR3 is CASSQNRAPDLAAFQGDTQYF. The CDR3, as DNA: TGCGCCAGCAGCCAAAACCGGGCCCCGGATCTAGCGGCCTTCCAGGGGGATACGCAGTATTTT.